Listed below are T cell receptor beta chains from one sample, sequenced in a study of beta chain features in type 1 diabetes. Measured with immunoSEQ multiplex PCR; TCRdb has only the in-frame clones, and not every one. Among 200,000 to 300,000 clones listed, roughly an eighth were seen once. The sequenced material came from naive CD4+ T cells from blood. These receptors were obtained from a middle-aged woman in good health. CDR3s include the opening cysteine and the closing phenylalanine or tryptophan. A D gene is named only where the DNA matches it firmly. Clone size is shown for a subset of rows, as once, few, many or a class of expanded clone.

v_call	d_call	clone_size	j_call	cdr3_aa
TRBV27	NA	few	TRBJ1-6	CASRPVGEGSPLHF
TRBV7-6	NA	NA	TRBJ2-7	CASSLEEDAAYEQYF
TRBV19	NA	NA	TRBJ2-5	CASSPGPWQETQYF
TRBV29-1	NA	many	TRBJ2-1	CSQGGANEQFF
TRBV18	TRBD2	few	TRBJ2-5	CASSQYGGGETQYF
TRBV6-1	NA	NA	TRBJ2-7	CASSEAIGPYLASSYEQYF
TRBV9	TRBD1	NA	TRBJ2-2	CASSVMGTGHTGELFF
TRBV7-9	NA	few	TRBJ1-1	CASSLGSGARNTEAFF
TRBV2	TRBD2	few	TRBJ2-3	CASNYRGGDTQYF
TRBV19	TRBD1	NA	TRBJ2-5	CASRGPKTQYF
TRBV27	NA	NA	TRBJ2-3	CASKNRPIGALSTDTQYF
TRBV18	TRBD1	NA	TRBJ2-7	CASSPPFATDRGLRRTYEQYF
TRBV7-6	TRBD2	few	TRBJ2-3	CASSLSASGYTDTQYF
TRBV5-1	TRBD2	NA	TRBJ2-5	CASSLRQASGVGQETQYF
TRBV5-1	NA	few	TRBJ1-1	CASSLSTGSTEAFF
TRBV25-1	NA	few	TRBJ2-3	CASSEPQARRVYF
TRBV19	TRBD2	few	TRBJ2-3	CASSMGRSSGGTDTQYF
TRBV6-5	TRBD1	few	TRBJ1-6	CASSYSGRSGGFPLHF
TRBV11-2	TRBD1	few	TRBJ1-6	CASSRNLDRGNSPLHF
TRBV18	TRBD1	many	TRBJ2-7	CASSQGQGAYEQYF
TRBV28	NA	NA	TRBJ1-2	CASSAPGLGSYGYTF
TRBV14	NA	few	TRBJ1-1	CASSQTVNTEAFF
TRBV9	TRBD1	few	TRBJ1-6	CASSARTGPFGSPLHF
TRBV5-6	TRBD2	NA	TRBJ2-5	CASSLGLAETQYF
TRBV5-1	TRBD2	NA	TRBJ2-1	CASSPGLAGVNEQFF
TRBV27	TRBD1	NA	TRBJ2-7	CASGDRGGPYEQYF
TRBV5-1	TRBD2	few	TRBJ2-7	CASSLEVAGYYEQYF
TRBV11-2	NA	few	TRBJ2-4	CASSSPLRETKNIQYF
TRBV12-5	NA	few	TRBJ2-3	CASGAGGIVRADTQYF
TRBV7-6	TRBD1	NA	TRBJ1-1	CASSLRGRNTEAFF
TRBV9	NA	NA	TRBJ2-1	CASSVARSSYNEQFF
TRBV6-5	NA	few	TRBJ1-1	CASSFNYGTVNEAFF
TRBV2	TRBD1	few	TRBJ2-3	CASSYGTGSTQYF
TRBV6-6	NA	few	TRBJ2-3	CASSWGGLTDTQYF
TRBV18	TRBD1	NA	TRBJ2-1	CASSPDRENEQFF
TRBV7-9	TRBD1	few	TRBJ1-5	CASSLGTGVSNQPQHF
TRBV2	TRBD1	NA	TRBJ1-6	CASSPDREGYSPLHF
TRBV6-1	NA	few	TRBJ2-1	CASSERAGNEQFF
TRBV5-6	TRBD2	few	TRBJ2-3	CASSLDGAGGGADTQYF
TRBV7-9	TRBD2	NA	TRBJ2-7	CASSLGGGNYEQYF